The source of this T cell receptor beta chain is a study of cytomegalovirus exposure and HLA in healthy donors. It was with 60 Vbeta and 13 Jbeta primers that the PCR ran. The protocol was immunoSEQ multiplex PCR, while the TCRdb copy is restricted to in-frame clones and leaves out a portion. The profile covers approximately 140,000 clones, with around 75% appearing a single time and 1.6% taken by the ten largest. Deletions cut 0 bases from V and 8 bases from J, with 16 bases between. Per germline, CDR1 MNHNY and CDR2 SVGAGI (reference sequence). The CDR3 sequence is 15 residues long. The chain links TRBV6-6 to TRBJ1-2; D may be TRBD1 (5 bases). The sequenced sample was PBMCs. This sequence originates from a woman between 18 and 30 years old in good health and CMV-seronegative. For the CDR3, the DNA is TGTGCCAGCAGTTACTCGGAGATGGGGTACAGGGGCTACACCTTC. Amino acids: CASSYSEMGYRGYTF.